The 28 T cell receptor beta chains below were found in one sample sequenced in a study of T cells in Graves' hyperthyroidism and ophthalmopathy. There were TCR beta CDR3 regions amplified from RNA transcripts. The TCR CDR3 was amplified in a first-round RT-PCR using the HTBI primer set. TCRdb re-derived calls from the multiplex PCR reads in MiXCR, one entry per CDR3 protein. The sample comprises about 400,000 distinct CDR3 sequences, approximately 14% of which are singletons, and 13% to 15% rests with the top ten. Material for sequencing was blood. The source is a woman younger than 30 with Graves' hyperthyroidism.

This clonotype was observed a few times. The J gene is TRBJ2-2, the V gene TRBV14; 10 nucleotides agree with TRBD2. Germline lookup yields CDR1 SGHDN and CDR2 FVKESK. The CDR3 is 15 amino acids. V was clipped by 4 bases and J by 2 bases; unmatched bases: 1. The chain's CDR3 is CASSRLAGNTGELFF. The CDR3 nucleotides are TGTGCCAGCAGCCGACTAGCGGGTAACACCGGGGAGCTGTTTTTT.

Note on this clonotype: The CDR3 carries no conserved terminal phenylalanine or tryptophan, so it likely arises from a read error. The gene calls are TRBV2 and TRBJ2-2, with D unclear. V was trimmed by 8 bases and J by 7 bases, leaving 14 bases between them. The CDR3 runs 13 residues. From germline, CDR1 is SNHLY and CDR2 FYNNEI. The DNA of the CDR3 is TGTGCCAGCCGAGACCCATTGGGCGGGGAGCTGTTTTCT. Its translation: CASRDPLGGELFS.

This clonotype came up a few times. This CDR3 is CATSSSKGGEYQETQYF. CDR3 DNA: TGTGCCACCAGCAGCTCAAAAGGGGGGGAGTACCAAGAGACCCAGTACTTC. The chain is built from TRBV15 and TRBJ2-5, with a possible D match to TRBD2 (7 bases). CDR3 length: 17 residues. Trimming shortened V by 3 bases and J by 0 bases, and 17 bases separated the two germline ends. Germline CDR1 LNHNV, CDR2 YYDKDF (reference sequence).

The V and J genes are TRBV7-2 and TRBJ1-1; 12 bases agree with TRBD1. The junction had 12 bases not matched to a gene; V was cut back by 5 bases and J by 11 bases. The CDR3 spans 15 residues. Germline V CDR1 and CDR2: SGHTA, FQGNSA. Here the CDR3 reads CASSRGTGGVSWAFF. The DNA of the CDR3 is TGTGCCAGCAGCCGCGGGACAGGGGGCGTAAGTTGGGCTTTCTTT.

This clonotype was counted ten times or more. The chain joins TRBV18 to TRBJ1-2, with D perhaps TRBD1 (6 bases). This CDR3 is 16 amino acids long. Trimming took off 6 bases at V and 1 base at J, with 18 bases between the two ends. Germline assignment: CDR1 KGHSH and CDR2 LQKENI. CDR3 DNA: TGTGCCAGCTCCCCCGGCGAGGGGGTAATTAACTATGGCTACACCTTC. Translating it yields CASSPGEGVINYGYTF.

In this sample, this clonotype turned up many times. The chain recombines TRBV2 with TRBJ2-3; D is unresolved. This CDR3 has 13 amino acids. Germline assignment: CDR1 SNHLY and CDR2 FYNNEI. With 6 bases removed from V and 3 bases from J, the gap between germline ends came to 10 bases. The CDR3 DNA follows: TGTGCCAGCAGGCTGGACGGGACAGATACGCAGTATTTT. This sequence encodes CASRLDGTDTQYF.

In its sample, this clonotype was seen a few times. The chain couples TRBV20-1 to TRBJ2-1, with 10 bases identical to TRBD2. Germline V gives CDR1 DFQATT, CDR2 SNEGSKA (reference sequence). Trimming at V came to 2 bases and at J to 5 bases, leaving 15 bases not matched to a gene. This CDR3 contains 18 residues. The CDR3 coding sequence is TGCAGTGCTAGACCTCCGGGACTAGCGAGTAATCGAAACAATGAGCAGTTCTTC. This translates into CSARPPGLASNRNNEQFF.

The V and J genes are TRBV19 and TRBJ2-2; D uncertain. Germline CDR1 is LNHDA and CDR2 is SQIVND (reference sequence). The V gene lost 10 bases and the J gene lost 2 bases, with 5 bases spanning the gap. This CDR3 spans 11 amino acids. CDR3 loop: CATFNTGELFF. CDR3 nucleotide sequence: TGTGCCACCTTTAACACCGGGGAGCTGTTTTTT.

This clonotype appeared many times. The chain employs TRBV28 and TRBJ2-1, with 10 bases that match TRBD2. The germline CDR1 and CDR2 sequences are MDHEN and SYDVKM. V was pared by 5 bases and J by 8 bases, with 12 bases of the junction left unmatched. CDR3 length: 16 residues. The CDR3 DNA is TGTGCCAGCAGTCGACTTGAACCGGGACTAGCGCATGAGCAGTTCTTC. Protein sequence: CASSRLEPGLAHEQFF.

This clonotype was counted many times. The CDR3 protein is CASSASGDEKLFF. The CDR3 DNA follows: TGTGCCAGCAGTGCATCAGGGGATGAAAAACTGTTTTTT. The V call is TRBV2, the J call TRBJ1-4, with D tentatively TRBD1 (6 bases). The length of the CDR3 is 13 residues. Germline V lookup: CDR1 SNHLY, CDR2 FYNNEI. Deletions cut 4 bases from V and 6 bases from J, with 9 bases between.

This chain connects TRBV19 to TRBJ1-1; no clear D. V gave up 3 bases and J gave up 1 base, with 9 bases separating them. Germline V gives CDR1 LNHDA, CDR2 SQIVND (reference sequence). The CDR3 spans 14 residues. The CDR3, as DNA: TGTGCCAGTAGTATTACGGCAGAGAACACTGAAGCTTTCTTT. Translated: CASSITAENTEAFF.

This clonotype came up a few times. One end of the junction varies from germline; a read error may be responsible. J is TRBJ2-7 and V is TRBV4-3, with D perhaps being TRBD1 or TRBD2 (5 bases each). The germline CDR1 and CDR2 sequences are LGHNA and YSLEER. The CDR3 sequence is 15 residues long. CDR3 residues: CASSKEGRDADEQYF. CDR3 in DNA: TGCGCCAGCAGCAAAGAGGGCAGGGATGCTGACGAGCAGTACTTC.

This clonotype was detected ten times or more. The gene calls are TRBV7-2 and TRBJ2-3, with 9 bases fitting TRBD2. V trimming: 4 bases; J trimming: 1 base; junction bases outside the gene matches: 6. The germline gives CDR1 SGHTA, CDR2 FQGNSA. This CDR3 is 16 amino acids long. The CDR3 sequence: CASSSVLAGGTDTQYF. In nucleotides, the CDR3 is TGTGCCAGCAGCTCCGTATTAGCGGGAGGCACAGATACGCAGTATTTT.

This clonotype was observed many times. The rearrangement links TRBV10-3 to TRBJ1-5, with no clear D. This CDR3 contains 15 residues. From germline, CDR1 is ENHRY and CDR2 SYGVKD. Trimming pared 3 bases from V and 4 bases from J, leaving 13 bases between. The CDR3: CAISESPTENQPQHF. As DNA, the CDR3 is TGTGCCATCAGTGAATCTCCAACCGAGAATCAGCCCCAGCATTTT.

The V call is TRBV10-3, the J call TRBJ2-2; no firm D call. The V end lost 11 bases, the J end lost 4 bases, and 11 bases lay between the germline ends. CDR1 is ENHRY, CDR2 SYGVKD, per germline. The CDR3 spans 12 residues. The CDR3: CAVRTPTGELFF. The CDR3 DNA reads as TGTGCCGTTAGGACCCCCACCGGGGAGCTGTTTTTT.

This clonotype was counted many times. This rearrangement joins TRBV5-5 to TRBJ2-4; 8 nucleotides agree with TRBD2. V dropped 1 base and J dropped 4; count of bases not matched to a gene: 1. The CDR3 is 14 residues long. Looked up from germline, CDR1 is SGHKS and CDR2 is YYEKEE (reference sequence). The CDR3 bases are TGTGCCAGCAGCTTGACGGGGGGGAAAAACATTCAGTACTTC. Its protein is CASSLTGGKNIQYF.

This clonotype was observed at least ten times. This chain connects TRBV28 to TRBJ2-4; the match to TRBD2 covers 9 bases. CDR1 is MDHEN and CDR2 is SYDVKM in the germline V gene. This CDR3 comprises 16 residues. J gave up 3 bases and V 2 bases, and 5 bases lay outside the gene matches. The CDR3 is CASSLPAGGGKNIQYF. CDR3 bases: TGTGCCAGCAGTTTACCAGCGGGGGGAGGCAAAAACATTCAGTACTTC. Using reference TRBV28 and TRBJ2-4 for the parts outside the CDR3, the full variable domain is DVKVTQSSRYLVKRTGEKVFLECVQDMDHENMFWYRQDPGLGLRLIYFSYDVKMKEKGDIPEGYSVSREKKERFSLILESASTNQTSMYLCASSLPAGGGKNIQYFGAGTRLSVL.

The table lists this clonotype with a few counts. This chain joins TRBV20-1 and TRBJ2-3, with D perhaps being TRBD1 or TRBD2 (5 bases each). The germline V gene encodes CDR1 DFQATT and CDR2 SNEGSKA (reference sequence). Trimming removed 6 bases at V and 5 bases at J, with 15 bases between. The CDR3 runs 13 residues. CDR3 in amino acids: CSATGPLGDTQYF. In nucleotides, the CDR3 is TGCAGTGCCACGGGACCCCTAGGAGATACGCAGTATTTT.

This clonotype was counted only a few times. The chain couples TRBV7-3 to TRBJ2-1, with 16 bases matching TRBD2. This CDR3 is 21 amino acids long. V shed 5 bases, J shed 1 base, and the junction held 14 bases outside the gene matches. The germline V gene has CDR1 SGHTA and CDR2 FQGTGA. CDR3 coding DNA: TGTGCCAGCAGCCCCCGTCGTGGGACTAGCGGGAGGGCCGGGTCCTACAATGAGCAGTTCTTC. This encodes CASSPRRGTSGRAGSYNEQFF.

This clonotype was seen a few times. This chain uses TRBV7-8 with TRBJ2-3; 7 bases match TRBD2. Trimming took 1 base from V and 2 from J; bases not matched to a gene: 6. The CDR3 is made up of 16 amino acids. Germline assignment: CDR1 SGHVS and CDR2 FQNEAQ. The CDR3: CASSLGGAGTTDTQYF. CDR3 DNA sequence: TGTGCCAGCAGCTTAGGGGGAGCGGGGACCACAGATACGCAGTATTTT. The whole variable domain, filled in from reference TRBV7-8 and TRBJ2-3, reads GAGVSQSPRYKVAKRGQDVALRCDPISGHVSLFWYQQALGQGPEFLTYFQNEAQLDKSGLPSDRFFAERPEGSVSTLKIQRTQQEDSAVYLCASSLGGAGTTDTQYFGPGTRLTVL.

Many counts were recorded for this clonotype. V gene TRBV20-1 combines with J gene TRBJ1-1; weak D call: TRBD1 (6 bases). The CDR3 length is 14 residues. CDR1 is DFQATT and CDR2 is SNEGSKA in the germline V gene (reference sequence). V lost 3 bases and J lost 4, with 15 bases in between. The CDR3: CSASFGGAGTEAFF. The CDR3 DNA sequence: TGCAGTGCTAGTTTCGGGGGCGCGGGCACTGAAGCTTTCTTT.

The V and J genes are TRBV6-1 and TRBJ1-1; TRBD1 aligns across 9 bases. Germline loops: CDR1 MNHNS, CDR2 SASEGT. The CDR3 runs to 14 residues. The junction had 5 bases not matched to a gene; V was cut back by 7 bases and J by 2 bases. CDR3 DNA sequence: TGTGCCAGCATGTTGACAGGGGGTAACACTGAAGCTTTCTTT. This codes for CASMLTGGNTEAFF.

This clonotype was detected a few times. The chain recombines TRBV20-1 with TRBJ1-6; 8 nucleotides align to TRBD1. CDR3 length: 14 amino acids. With 5 bases clipped from V and 9 bases from J, the junction kept 9 bases outside the gene matches. Germline V gives CDR1 DFQATT, CDR2 SNEGSKA (reference sequence). The CDR3 coding sequence is TGCAGTGCTGTACAGGGGGTTGCAGGTTCACCCCTCCACTTT. This sequence encodes CSAVQGVAGSPLHF.

This clonotype showed up many times. V gene TRBV7-2 combines with J gene TRBJ2-7; perhaps D is TRBD1 or TRBD2 (6 bases each). CDR1 is SGHTA, CDR2 FQGNSA, per germline. Trimming stripped 7 bases from V and 3 bases from J, with 13 bases between. The CDR3 is 13 amino acids. CDR3 region: CASTGASIYEQYF. The DNA of the CDR3 is TGTGCCAGCACGGGGGCCAGCATCTACGAGCAGTACTTC. The full variable domain, its missing parts supplied by reference TRBV7-2 and TRBJ2-7, is GAGVSQSPSNKVTEKGKDVELRCDPISGHTALYWYRQSLGQGLEFLIYFQGNSAPDKSGLPSDRFSAERTGGSVSTLTIQRTQQEDSAVYLCASTGASIYEQYFGPGTRLTVT.

This clonotype was seen repeatedly, ten times or more. This chain uses TRBV12-3 or TRBV12-4 with TRBJ2-1, with 7 bases that match TRBD2. V dropped 6 bases and J dropped 3; count of bases not matched to a gene: 8. There are 15 residues in the CDR3. The CDR3 protein is CASSPIGGGYNEQFF. The CDR3 DNA sequence: TGTGCCAGCAGCCCCATAGGCGGGGGCTACAATGAGCAGTTCTTC.

The V call is TRBV5-1, the J call TRBJ1-1; D is perhaps TRBD1 (6 bases). This CDR3 contains 14 residues. V dropped 3 bases and J dropped 5 bases, with 14 bases sitting between them. Germline V CDR1 and CDR2: SGHRS, YFSETQ. As DNA, the CDR3 is TGCGCCAGCAGCTCGACGAATACAGGGACTGAAGCTTTCTTT. It specifies CASSSTNTGTEAFF.

In this sample, this clonotype turned up many times. The chain joins TRBV18 to TRBJ1-2, with D tentatively TRBD1 (5 bases). Germline CDR1 is KGHSH and CDR2 is LQKENI. There are 15 residues in the CDR3. V was shortened by 3 bases and J by 2 bases, with 13 bases between the two germline ends. DNA for the CDR3: TGTGCCAGCTCACCTTGGCAGGGAAAAAACTATGGCTACACCTTC. It encodes CASSPWQGKNYGYTF. The full variable domain, its missing parts supplied by reference TRBV18 and TRBJ1-2, is NAGVMQNPRHLVRRRGQEARLRCSPMKGHSHVYWYRQLPEEGLKFMVYLQKENIIDESGMPKERFSAEFPKEGPSILRIQQVVRGDSAAYFCASSPWQGKNYGYTFGSGTRLTVV.

Many counts were recorded for this clonotype. The CDR3 DNA follows: TGCGCCAGCAGCTGGGGGCCCTCCTACGAGCAGTACTTC. Translating it yields CASSWGPSYEQYF. This chain connects TRBV5-1 to TRBJ2-7, with D tentatively TRBD1 (6 bases). The CDR3 totals 13 residues. V lost 3 bases and J lost 0, with 7 bases in between. Germline values: CDR1 SGHRS, CDR2 YFSETQ.